These 13 T cell receptor beta chains originate from one sample sequenced in a study of graft-versus-host responses after intestinal transplantation. The method was immunoSEQ multiplex PCR; TCRdb's version includes in-frame clones alone and lacks a portion of them. This sample has approximately 89,000 clones, with approximately 90% found just once. Their specific antigens are unknown. The material sequenced was unstimulated CD4+ T cells sorted from spleen or lymph node cells, taken before intestinal transplant. The receptors here all came from a human donor who received an intestinal transplant.

This chain joins TRBV2 and TRBJ1-2; D unresolved. V lost 3 bases, J lost 2 bases, and 10 bases lay in between. CDR3 length: 14 residues. Germline CDR1 SNHLY, CDR2 FYNNEI. DNA of the CDR3: TGTGCCAGCAGTGATAGGTCGGGGAACTATGGCTACACCTTC. Residues: CASSDRSGNYGYTF.

The rearrangement uses TRBV4-2 and TRBJ2-5; TRBD1 matches 7 bases. The CDR3 is made up of 16 amino acids. CDR1 is LGHNA and CDR2 is YNFKEQ in the germline V gene. Germline trimming cut 4 bases from V and 4 bases from J; bases unmatched to any gene: 12. The CDR3 region is CASSPYIARGLETQYF. The CDR3 nucleotides are TGTGCCAGCAGCCCCTATATTGCGAGGGGGCTAGAGACCCAGTACTTC.

As DNA, the CDR3 is TGTGCCAGCAGTCTAACAGGGGGAGATGAAAAACTGTTTTTT. Amino acid sequence: CASSLTGGDEKLFF. The chain carries TRBV6-5 and TRBJ1-4, with TRBD1 matching 8 bases. The J segment lost 6 bases and the V segment lost 5 bases, leaving 5 bases of the junction unmatched. Germline V gene sequence: CDR1 MNHEY, CDR2 SVGAGI. This CDR3 is 14 amino acids long.

This sequence joins TRBV2 and TRBJ1-5; 10 bases agree with TRBD1. Trimming took 5 bases from V and 4 from J; bases not matched to a gene: 8. From germline, CDR1 is SNHLY and CDR2 FYNNEI. The CDR3 runs to 16 residues. In DNA, the CDR3 is TGTGCCAGCAGTTGGGGCCGGGACAGGGGAAATCAGCCCCAGCATTTT. This translates into CASSWGRDRGNQPQHF.

The chain has TRBV27 and TRBJ1-6, with D possibly TRBD1 on 5 matching bases. This CDR3 has 17 amino acids. V lost 3 bases to trimming and J lost 7 bases, with 19 bases between them. The V gene's germline CDR1 is MNHEY and CDR2 SMNVEV (reference sequence). This CDR3 is CASSLTLGALINSPLHF. The CDR3 DNA sequence: TGTGCCAGCAGTTTGACTCTTGGGGCGCTGATAAATTCACCCCTCCACTTT.

The gene calls are TRBV5-8 and TRBJ2-7; 8 bases match TRBD1. The CDR3 runs 14 residues. Germline loops: CDR1 SGHTS, CDR2 YDEGEE. With 4 bases clipped from V and 7 bases from J, the junction kept 10 bases outside the gene matches. CDR3 DNA: TGTGCCAGCAGCCCCCGGGACAGGTTTCGGGAGCAGTACTTC. Amino acids: CASSPRDRFREQYF.

The chain is built from TRBV10-1 and TRBJ1-6; 8 nucleotides match TRBD1. The V gene's germline CDR1 is WNHNN and CDR2 SYGVQD (reference sequence). Losses at the gene ends were 6 bases for V and 10 bases for J; bases not matched to a gene: 14. The CDR3 runs 16 residues. The CDR3 bases are TGCGCCAGCAGATACAAATCCAGGGGGCCATGGTCACCCCTCCACTTT. This codes for CASRYKSRGPWSPLHF.

V usage is TRBV9 and J usage is TRBJ2-1, with 14 bases lining up with TRBD2. The CDR3 sequence is 17 residues long. Per germline, CDR1 SGDLS and CDR2 YYNGEE. V shed 0 bases and J 7 bases; nucleotides not matched to a gene: 6. The CDR3 DNA sequence: TGTGCCAGCAGCGTAGCTGGAGGGACTAGCGGGAGTAATGAGCAGTTCTTC. Translating gives CASSVAGGTSGSNEQFF.

This chain uses TRBV19 with TRBJ1-1, with D uncertain. With 6 bases removed from V and 4 bases from J, the gap between germline ends came to 15 bases. From germline, CDR1 is LNHDA and CDR2 SQIVND (reference sequence). The length of the CDR3 is 14 residues. The CDR3 DNA follows: TGTGCCAGTAGCCTCATCCGGGGTCGCACTGAAGCTTTCTTT. Its translation: CASSLIRGRTEAFF.

The rearrangement uses TRBV27 and TRBJ1-6, with 7 bases identical to TRBD1. V shed 5 bases and J 9 bases; nucleotides not matched to a gene: 10. The CDR3 has 15 residues. Germline CDR1 MNHEY, CDR2 SMNVEV (reference sequence). CDR3 region: CASSLLGQYFSPLHF. Here the CDR3 DNA reads TGTGCCAGCAGTCTCCTGGGACAGTATTTTTCACCCCTCCACTTT.

The chain links TRBV27 to TRBJ2-3, with D perhaps TRBD2 (6 bases). Germline-derived CDR1 and CDR2 are MNHEY and SMNVEV (reference sequence). This CDR3 comprises 13 residues. Trimming removed 6 bases at V and 0 bases at J, with 7 bases between. CDR3 nucleotide sequence: TGTGCCAGCAGGGGGACTAGCACAGATACGCAGTATTTT. Residues: CASRGTSTDTQYF.

The sample holds one count of this clone. V gene TRBV5-1 combines with J gene TRBJ1-2; maybe TRBD1 (5 bases). This CDR3 is 15 amino acids long. The V gene lost 0 bases and the J gene lost 0 bases, with 9 bases spanning the gap. CDR1 and CDR2 from the germline V gene are SGHRS and YFSETQ. CDR3 in amino acids: CASSLATTANYGYTF. CDR3 bases: TGCGCCAGCAGCTTGGCCACGACAGCTAACTATGGCTACACCTTC.

The DNA for the CDR3 is TGTGCCAGCACGAAGATGGGCGACGAGCAGTACTTC. As protein: CASTKMGDEQYF. The rearrangement joins TRBV28 to TRBJ2-7; D remains unclear. Germline V gene sequence: CDR1 MDHEN, CDR2 SYDVKM. V dropped 7 bases and J dropped 5 bases, with 12 bases sitting between them. The CDR3 loop spans 12 amino acids.